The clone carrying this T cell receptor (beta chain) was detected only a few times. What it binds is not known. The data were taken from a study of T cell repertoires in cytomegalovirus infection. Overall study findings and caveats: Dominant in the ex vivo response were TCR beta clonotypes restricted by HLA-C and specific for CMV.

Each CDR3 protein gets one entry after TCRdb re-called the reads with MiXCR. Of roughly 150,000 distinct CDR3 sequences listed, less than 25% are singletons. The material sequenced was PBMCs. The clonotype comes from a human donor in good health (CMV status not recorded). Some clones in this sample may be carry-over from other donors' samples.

The CDR3 DNA sequence: TGCAGTGCTAGAGATGAGCGGGTGAGCTCCTACGAGCAGTACTTC. As protein: CSARDERVSSYEQYF. The chain is built from TRBV20-1 and TRBJ2-7; possibly TRBD2 for D (6 bases). Germline loops: CDR1 DFQATT, CDR2 SNEGSKA (reference sequence). Trimming pared 0 bases from V and 0 bases from J, leaving 12 bases between. This CDR3 spans 15 amino acids.